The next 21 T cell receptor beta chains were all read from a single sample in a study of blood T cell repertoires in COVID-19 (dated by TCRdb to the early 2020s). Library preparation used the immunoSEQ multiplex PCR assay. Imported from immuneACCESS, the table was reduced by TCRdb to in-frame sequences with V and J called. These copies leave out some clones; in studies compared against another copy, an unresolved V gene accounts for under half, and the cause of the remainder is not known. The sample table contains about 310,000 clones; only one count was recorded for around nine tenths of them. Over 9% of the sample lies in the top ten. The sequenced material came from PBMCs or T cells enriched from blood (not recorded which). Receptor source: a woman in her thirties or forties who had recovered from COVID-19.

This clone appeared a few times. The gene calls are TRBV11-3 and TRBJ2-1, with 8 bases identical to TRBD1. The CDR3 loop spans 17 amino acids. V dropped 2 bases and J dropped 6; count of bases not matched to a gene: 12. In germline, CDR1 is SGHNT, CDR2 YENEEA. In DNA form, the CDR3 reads TGTGCCAGCAGCTTAATAGGCGGGACAGGCCGAGGCAATGAGCAGTTCTTC. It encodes CASSLIGGTGRGNEQFF.

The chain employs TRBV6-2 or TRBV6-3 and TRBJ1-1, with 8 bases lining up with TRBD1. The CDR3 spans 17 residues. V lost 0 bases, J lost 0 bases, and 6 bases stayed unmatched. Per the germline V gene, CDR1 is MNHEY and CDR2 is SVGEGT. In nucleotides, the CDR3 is TGTGCCAGCAGTTACTCGTCCCGACAGGGGCTGAACACTGAAGCTTTCTTT. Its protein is CASSYSSRQGLNTEAFF.

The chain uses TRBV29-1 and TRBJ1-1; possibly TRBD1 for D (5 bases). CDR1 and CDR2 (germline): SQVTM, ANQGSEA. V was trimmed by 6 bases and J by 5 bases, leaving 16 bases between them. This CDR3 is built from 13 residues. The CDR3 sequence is CSVISGRETEAFF. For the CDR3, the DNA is TGCAGCGTCATATCAGGGCGTGAGACTGAAGCTTTCTTT.

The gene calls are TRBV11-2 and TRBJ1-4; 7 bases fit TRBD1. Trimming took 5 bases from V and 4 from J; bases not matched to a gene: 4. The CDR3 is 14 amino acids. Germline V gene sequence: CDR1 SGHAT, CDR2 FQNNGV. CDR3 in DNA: TGTGCCAGCAGCCCGGGACAGATTAATGAAAAACTGTTTTTT. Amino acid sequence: CASSPGQINEKLFF. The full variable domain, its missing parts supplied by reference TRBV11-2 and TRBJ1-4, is EAGVAQSPRYKIIEKRQSVAFWCNPISGHATLYWYQQILGQGPKLLIQFQNNGVVDDSQLPKDRFSAERLKGVDSTLKIQPAKLEDSAVYLCASSPGQINEKLFFGSGTQLSVL.

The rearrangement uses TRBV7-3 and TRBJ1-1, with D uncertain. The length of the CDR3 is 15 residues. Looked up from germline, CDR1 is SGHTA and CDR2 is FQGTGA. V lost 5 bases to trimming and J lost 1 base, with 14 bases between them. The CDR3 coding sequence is TGTGCCAGCAGCACAAATCCGGGGAGGAACACTGAAGCTTTCTTT. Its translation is CASSTNPGRNTEAFF.

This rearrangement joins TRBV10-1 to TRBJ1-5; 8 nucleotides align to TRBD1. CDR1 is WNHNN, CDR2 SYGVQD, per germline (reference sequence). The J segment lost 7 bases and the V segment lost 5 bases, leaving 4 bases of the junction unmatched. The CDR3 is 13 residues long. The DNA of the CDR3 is TGCGCCAGCAGTCTACAGGGGGACCAGCCCCAGCATTTT. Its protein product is CASSLQGDQPQHF.

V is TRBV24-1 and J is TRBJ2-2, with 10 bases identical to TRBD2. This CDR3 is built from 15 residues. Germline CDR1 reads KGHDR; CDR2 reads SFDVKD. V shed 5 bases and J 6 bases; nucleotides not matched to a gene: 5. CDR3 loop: CATSAIAGGPGELFF. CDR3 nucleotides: TGTGCCACCAGTGCCATAGCGGGAGGCCCCGGGGAGCTGTTTTTT.

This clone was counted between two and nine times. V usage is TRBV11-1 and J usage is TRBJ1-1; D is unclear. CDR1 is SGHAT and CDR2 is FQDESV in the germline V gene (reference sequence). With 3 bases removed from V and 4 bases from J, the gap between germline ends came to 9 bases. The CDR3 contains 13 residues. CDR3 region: CASSFGGGTEAFF. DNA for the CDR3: TGTGCCAGCAGCTTTGGTGGAGGCACTGAAGCTTTCTTT.

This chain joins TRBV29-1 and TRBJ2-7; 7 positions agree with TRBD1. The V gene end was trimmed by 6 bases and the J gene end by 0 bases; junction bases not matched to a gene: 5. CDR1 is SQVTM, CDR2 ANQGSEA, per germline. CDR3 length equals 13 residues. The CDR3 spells CSVPTGSSYEQYF. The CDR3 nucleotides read TGCAGCGTCCCGACAGGGAGCTCCTACGAGCAGTACTTC.

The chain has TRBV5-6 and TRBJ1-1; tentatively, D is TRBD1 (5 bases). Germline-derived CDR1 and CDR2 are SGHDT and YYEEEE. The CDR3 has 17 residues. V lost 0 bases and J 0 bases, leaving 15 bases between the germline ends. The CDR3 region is CASSLARQGRMNTEAFF. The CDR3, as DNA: TGTGCCAGCAGCTTGGCCCGTCAGGGAAGGATGAACACTGAAGCTTTCTTT.

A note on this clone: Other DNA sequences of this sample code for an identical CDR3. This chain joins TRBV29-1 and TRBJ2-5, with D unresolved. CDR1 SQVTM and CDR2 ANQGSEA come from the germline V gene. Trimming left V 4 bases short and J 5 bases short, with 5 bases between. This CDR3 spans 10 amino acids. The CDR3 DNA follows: TGCAGCGTTGGTCTTGAGACCCAGTACTTC. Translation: CSVGLETQYF.

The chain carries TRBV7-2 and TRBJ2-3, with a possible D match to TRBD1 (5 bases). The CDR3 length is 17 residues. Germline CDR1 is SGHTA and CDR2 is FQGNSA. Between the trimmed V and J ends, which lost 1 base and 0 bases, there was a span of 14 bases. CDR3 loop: CASSLVGAATSTDTQYF. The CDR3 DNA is TGTGCCAGCAGCTTAGTTGGGGCGGCTACTAGCACAGATACGCAGTATTTT.

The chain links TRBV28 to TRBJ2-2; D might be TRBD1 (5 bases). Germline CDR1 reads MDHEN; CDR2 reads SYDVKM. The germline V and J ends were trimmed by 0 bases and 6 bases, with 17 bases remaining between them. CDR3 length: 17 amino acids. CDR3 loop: CASSLWQGGKVAGELFF. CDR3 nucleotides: TGTGCCAGCAGTTTATGGCAGGGCGGTAAGGTGGCCGGGGAGCTGTTTTTT.

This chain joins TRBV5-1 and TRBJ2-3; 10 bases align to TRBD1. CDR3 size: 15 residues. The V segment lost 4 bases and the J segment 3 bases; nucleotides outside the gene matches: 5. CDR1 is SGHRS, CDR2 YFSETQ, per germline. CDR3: CASSPRDRGTDTQYF. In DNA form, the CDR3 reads TGCGCCAGCAGCCCCCGGGACAGGGGAACAGATACGCAGTATTTT.

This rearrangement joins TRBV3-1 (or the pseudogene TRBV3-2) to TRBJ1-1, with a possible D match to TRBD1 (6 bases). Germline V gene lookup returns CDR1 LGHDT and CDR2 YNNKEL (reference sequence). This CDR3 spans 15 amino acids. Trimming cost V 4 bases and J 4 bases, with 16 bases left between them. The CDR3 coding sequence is TGTGCCAGCAGCCGGTCCGGGAGGGGGAGCACTGAAGCTTTCTTT. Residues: CASSRSGRGSTEAFF.

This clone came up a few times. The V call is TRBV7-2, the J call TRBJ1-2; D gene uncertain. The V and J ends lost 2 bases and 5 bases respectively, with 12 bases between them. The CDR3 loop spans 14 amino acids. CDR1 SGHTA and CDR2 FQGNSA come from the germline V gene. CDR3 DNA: TGTGCCAGCAGCTTACCGGGAGTACTTTATGGCTACACCTTC. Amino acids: CASSLPGVLYGYTF.

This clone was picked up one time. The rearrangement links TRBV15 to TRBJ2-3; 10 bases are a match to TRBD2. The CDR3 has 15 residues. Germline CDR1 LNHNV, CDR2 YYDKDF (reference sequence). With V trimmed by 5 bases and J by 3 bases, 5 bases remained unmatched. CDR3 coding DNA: TGTGCCACCAGCCCTAGCGGGAGAGGAACAGATACGCAGTATTTT. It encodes CATSPSGRGTDTQYF.

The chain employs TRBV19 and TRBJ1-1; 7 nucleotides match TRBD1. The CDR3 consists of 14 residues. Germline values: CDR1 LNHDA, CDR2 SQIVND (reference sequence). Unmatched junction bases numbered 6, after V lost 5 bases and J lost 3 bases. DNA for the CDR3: TGTGCCAGTAGTGCCCTCAGGGGGGACACTGAAGCTTTCTTT. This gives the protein CASSALRGDTEAFF. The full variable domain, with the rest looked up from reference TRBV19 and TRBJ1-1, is DGGITQSPKYLFRKEGQNVTLSCEQNLNHDAMYWYRQDPGQGLRLIYYSQIVNDFQKGDIAEGYSVSREKKESFPLTVTSAQKNPTAFYLCASSALRGDTEAFFGQGTRLTVV.

As DNA, the CDR3 is TGTGCCAGCAGTTACTGGCCCTCTGGGGCCAACGTCCTGACTTTC. Translation: CASSYWPSGANVLTF. This sequence joins TRBV6-5 and TRBJ2-6; D unclear. This CDR3 spans 15 amino acids. The germline V gene has CDR1 MNHEY and CDR2 SVGAGI. V dropped 1 base and J dropped 0 bases, with 4 bases sitting between them.

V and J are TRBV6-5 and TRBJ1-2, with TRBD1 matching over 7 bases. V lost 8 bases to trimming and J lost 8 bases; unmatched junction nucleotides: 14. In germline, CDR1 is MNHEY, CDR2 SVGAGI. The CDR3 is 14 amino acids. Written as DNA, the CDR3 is TGTGCCAGCTCTCGAGCAGACCCAGGGGGAGGCTACACCTTC. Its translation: CASSRADPGGGYTF.

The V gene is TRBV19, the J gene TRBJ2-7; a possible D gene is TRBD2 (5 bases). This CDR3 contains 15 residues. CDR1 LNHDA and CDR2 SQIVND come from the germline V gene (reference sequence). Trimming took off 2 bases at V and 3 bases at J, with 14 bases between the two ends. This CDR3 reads CASSIKAVEGYEQYF. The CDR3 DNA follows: TGTGCCAGTAGTATAAAAGCGGTCGAAGGCTACGAGCAGTACTTC.